A selection of T cell receptor beta chains follows, all from one sample in a study of CD8 T cells in ankylosing spondylitis. MiXCR, run by TCRdb on the 5' RACE reads, gives a single entry per CDR3 protein. Of fewer than 750,000 distinct CDR3 sequences listed, roughly 19% are singletons. Sequencing used blood, either unsorted or a sorted T cell fraction (not recorded which). The receptors come from a male donor with ankylosing spondylitis. Each CDR3 is given with its conserved first and last residue. The D gene is left open where the match is weak. A row's size may be missing; if present it is once, few, many or a size class.

>TRBJ1-3|.|TRBV7-9|.
TGTGCCAGCAGCTTAGATCTCACCACCTCTGGAAACACCATATATTTT
CASSLDLTTSGNTIYF
>TRBJ1-2|TRBD1|TRBV12-3/TRBV12-4|.
TGTGCCAGCAGTTTAGGGGACAGGGTGTATGGCTACACCTTC
CASSLGDRVYGYTF
>TRBJ2-1|TRBD1|TRBV12-3/TRBV12-4|few
TGTGCCAGCAGCCGGACAGGGAGGAATGAGCAGTTCTTC
CASSRTGRNEQFF
>TRBJ2-1|TRBD2|TRBV5-1|.
TGCGCCAGCAGCTTGGGCCATCTAGCGGGACTAAACAATGAGCAGTTCTTC
CASSLGHLAGLNNEQFF
>TRBJ2-7|.|TRBV6-6|few
TGTGCCAGCAGTTACAACTCGCAGGGGTACGAGCAGTACTTC
CASSYNSQGYEQYF
>TRBJ1-3|.|TRBV29-1|.
TGCAGCGTTGAAGATATGGGGGCTGGAAACACCATATATTTT
CSVEDMGAGNTIYF
>TRBJ1-1|TRBD1|TRBV7-9|few
TGTGCCAGCAGCTTCATACCAGGGGGGAGCACTGAAGCTTTCTTT
CASSFIPGGSTEAFF
>TRBJ2-1|TRBD2|TRBV6-1|.
TGTGCCAGCAGTGGAGCGAAGAGGCGGGAGGTCTACGGTGGACAATATGAGCAGTTCTTC
CASSGAKRREVYGGQYEQFF
>TRBJ2-1|TRBD2|TRBV20-1|.
TGCAGTGCTCAACTAGCGGGAGTTGATAATGAGCAGTTCTTC
CSAQLAGVDNEQFF
>TRBJ1-1|.|TRBV9|few
TGTGCCAGCAGCCCGGGGAGGGCGGAGGGGACTGAAGCTTTCTTT
CASSPGRAEGTEAFF
>TRBJ2-3|TRBD2|TRBV7-2|few
TGTGCCAGCAGCTTAACCCCAAGCGGGAGAGTTTCAGATACGCAGTATTTT
CASSLTPSGRVSDTQYF
>TRBJ2-5|TRBD2|TRBV11-2|.
TGTGCCAGCGGCCTCTCCTTAATAGCGGGAGTGGGGCAAGAGACCCAGTACTTC
CASGLSLIAGVGQETQYF
>TRBJ1-1|.|TRBV25-1|.
TGTGCCAGCATCGAAGGCACTGAAGCTTTCTTT
CASIEGTEAFF
>TRBJ1-1|.|TRBV5-1|many
TGCGCCAGCAGCCCCGGACAGACCACTGAAGCTTTCTTT
CASSPGQTTEAFF
>TRBJ2-1|.|TRBV12-3/TRBV12-4|once
TGTGCCAGCAGTTTCCCCGGACTCCCGGGTGGCAATGAGCAGTTCTTC
CASSFPGLPGGNEQFF
>TRBJ2-7|.|TRBV5-1|.
TGCGCCAGCAGCCCGGACGCGACCCCGCCTACCGAGCAGTACTTC
CASSPDATPPTEQYF
>TRBJ2-7|TRBD2|TRBV7-8|few
TGTGCCAGCAGCTTCAGCGGGAGGGCTAACGAGCAGTACTTC
CASSFSGRANEQYF
>TRBJ2-7|.|TRBV5-1|.
TGCGCCAGCAGCTTGGCCCAGGGATACTCCTACGAGCAGTACTTC
CASSLAQGYSYEQYF
>TRBJ1-5|TRBD1|TRBV2|.
TGTGCCAGCAGCGGGACAGGGGGCGGTCAGCCCCAGCATTTT
CASSGTGGGQPQHF
>TRBJ1-3|.|TRBV29-1|few
TGCAGCGTTGAAAAGCAGAACTCTGGAAACACCATATATTTT
CSVEKQNSGNTIYF
>TRBJ2-6|.|TRBV15|.
TGTGCCACCAGCAGAGCAAGCTCTGGGGCCAACGTCCTGACTTTC
CATSRASSGANVLTF
>TRBJ2-1|.|TRBV7-9|.
TGTGCCAGCAGCTCTACAGCGGACAATGAGCAGTTCTTC
CASSSTADNEQFF
>TRBJ1-1|.|TRBV5-1|many
TGCGCCAGCAGCATGACACCCATGAACACTGAAGCTTTCTTT
CASSMTPMNTEAFF
>TRBJ1-2|.|TRBV12-3/TRBV12-4|few
TGTGCCAGCAGTTTTGGAGGGAGCGGCTACACCTTC
CASSFGGSGYTF
>TRBJ2-1|.|TRBV28|.
TGTGCCAGCAGTCCCCGCTATGAGCAGTTCTTC
CASSPRYEQFF
>TRBJ2-7|.|TRBV12-3/TRBV12-4|few
TGTGCCAGCAGCCGGACAATCGGGGAGTACGAGCAGTACTTC
CASSRTIGEYEQYF
>TRBJ2-7|.|TRBV2|.
TGTGCCAGCAGTGTGACGCGGCTGGACGAGCAGTACTTC
CASSVTRLDEQYF
>TRBJ1-6|TRBD1|TRBV12-3/TRBV12-4|few
TGTGCCAGCAGTACGGACAGGGGAAATTCACCCCTCCACTTT
CASSTDRGNSPLHF
>TRBJ2-1|TRBD2|TRBV28|.
TGTGCCAGCACTCGAGATTTAGCGGGCGAGCAGTTCTTC
CASTRDLAGEQFF
>TRBJ1-1|TRBD1|TRBV11-1|.
TGTGCCAGCAGCTGGTCCCCGGGACAGGGGGCGAGGAACACTGAAGCTTTCTTT
CASSWSPGQGARNTEAFF
>TRBJ2-5|.|TRBV7-8|.
TGTGCCAGCAGCTTAGCGGGAGTCGCCCAAGAGACCCAGTACTTC
CASSLAGVAQETQYF
>TRBJ2-7|.|TRBV5-1|few
TGCGCCAGCAGCTTGGGACCGGGTTTAATTTACTACGAGCAGTACTTC
CASSLGPGLIYYEQYF
>TRBJ2-7|.|TRBV3-1|few
TGTGCCAGCAGCCTATCGACACGATCCATGGACGAGCAGTACTTC
CASSLSTRSMDEQYF
>TRBJ1-1|TRBD1|TRBV27|.
TGTGCCAGCAGCTGGGACAGGGCCAGGGGGAACACTGAAGCTTTCTTT
CASSWDRARGNTEAFF
>TRBJ2-7|.|TRBV2|.
TGTGCCAGCACCAGTCGGGACGGAGCAACCGAGCAGTACTTC
CASTSRDGATEQYF
>TRBJ2-7|TRBD1|TRBV5-6|few
TGTGCCAGCAGCTTGGTCCGGGACAGGGGTTTCTACGAGCAGTACTTC
CASSLVRDRGFYEQYF
>TRBJ2-3|TRBD2|TRBV20-1|.
TGCAGTAACCCCGGAGCGGGAGGTCCAGATACGCAGTATTTT
CSNPGAGGPDTQYF
>TRBJ1-5|.|TRBV12-1|.
TGTGCCAGCAGCTTTATGTTGGACAGGGGGTCCAATCAGCCCCAGCATTTT
CASSFMLDRGSNQPQHF
>TRBJ2-2|TRBD2|TRBV7-8|.
TGTGCCAGCAGCCAAAGACGGGGGGTCACCGGGGAGCTGTTTTTT
CASSQRRGVTGELFF
>TRBJ2-6|.|TRBV7-9|.
TGTGCCAGCAGCCTTTCAGTCTCTGGGGCCAACGTCCTGACTTTC
CASSLSVSGANVLTF
>TRBJ2-1|TRBD2|TRBV6-2/TRBV6-3|few
TGTGCCAGCACTTTACGGGGGATAGCGGGACCGGGAGAGCAGTTCTTC
CASTLRGIAGPGEQFF
>TRBJ2-4|TRBD2|TRBV29-1|.
TGCAGCGTTGACGGCGGGGGTGACATTCAGTACTTC
CSVDGGGDIQYF
>TRBJ2-5|.|TRBV30|few
TGTGCCTGGAGTGTGGTGTGGGAGACCCAGTACTTC
CAWSVVWETQYF
>TRBJ2-1|TRBD2|TRBV7-8|.
TGTGCCAGCAGCCCACCCTGGCCTAGCGGCTCCTACAATGAGCAGTTCTTC
CASSPPWPSGSYNEQFF
>TRBJ2-1|.|TRBV20-1|.
TGCAGTGCTAGAGTTCCCCGAGGCAGCGGCAATGAGCAGTTCTTC
CSARVPRGSGNEQFF
>TRBJ2-1|TRBD2|TRBV4-1|.
TGCGCCAGCAGCCAAGAAAGCCTAGCGGGATGGGATGAGCAGTTCTTC
CASSQESLAGWDEQFF
>TRBJ2-1|.|TRBV5-1|.
TGCGCCAGCACGGAGGGCGCAAGGAATGAGCAGTTCTTC
CASTEGARNEQFF
>TRBJ2-1|.|TRBV7-3|.
TGTGTCAGCAGCCTAACAGGCACTGAGCAGTTCTTC
CVSSLTGTEQFF
>TRBJ2-7|TRBD2|TRBV20-1|many
TGCAGTGCTAGATACGCGGGAGGGCCTTACGAGCAGTACTTC
CSARYAGGPYEQYF
>TRBJ1-1|TRBD1|TRBV7-9|.
TGTGCCAGCAGCCCTGACAGGGAGGAGGTCTTGGCTGAAGCTTTCTTT
CASSPDREEVLAEAFF
>TRBJ2-3|TRBD1|TRBV12-3/TRBV12-4|.
TGTGCCAGCAGTTTAAACAGGGGGCAGGGAGATACGCAGTATTTT
CASSLNRGQGDTQYF
>TRBJ1-2|.|TRBV7-9|many
TGTGCCAGCAGCCCAGGGCAGGGCAGGGGCTACACCTTC
CASSPGQGRGYTF
>TRBJ2-7|TRBD1|TRBV6-1|few
TGTGCCAGCAGGGACAGGGGTTACTACGAGCAGTACTTC
CASRDRGYYEQYF
>TRBJ1-2|.|TRBV27|.
TGTGCCAGCAGTTTAGTTCCCGTCGACGGTCTCTATGGCTACACCTTC
CASSLVPVDGLYGYTF
>TRBJ2-7|.|TRBV6-2/TRBV6-3|few
TGTGCCAGCAGTTACTCCGCCCCCAGACCTGCAGGGATAAAGTATAACGAGCAGTACTTC
CASSYSAPRPAGIKYNEQYF